This T cell receptor (beta chain) emerged from a study of blood T cell repertoires in COVID-19. Study-wide context: Acute-phase and convalescent COVID-19 samples originated in the United States, Italy and Spain. Sources were T cells, B-cell-depleted T cells, or PBMCs; the material itself was cDNA or gDNA.

Authors' data handling: It was from reference gene primer amplification that nucleated cell counts were estimated. Clones were read by immunoSEQ multiplex PCR, and TCRdb kept only the in-frame ones, dropping some. The V and J calls and clone size come from that table; D and trimming were worked out from the DNA. The sample records over 110,000 clones, 80% being singletons. Germline CDR1 SNHLY, CDR2 FYNNEI. V dropped 6 bases and J dropped 0 bases, with 12 bases sitting between them. The CDR3 consists of 15 residues. V gene TRBV2 combines with J gene TRBJ2-1; tentatively, D is TRBD2 (5 bases). The TCR originated in a man between 65 and 85 years old who had recovered from COVID-19. Sample: peripheral blood. CDR3 amino acids: CASREIANSYNEQFF. The CDR3 nucleotides read TGTGCCAGCAGAGAAATAGCGAACTCCTACAATGAGCAGTTCTTC.